The TCR beta chain under discussion was sequenced for a study of PD-L1 blockade in urothelial cancer. TCRdb's table, derived via immunoSEQ multiplex PCR, lists solely in-frame clones and lacks some. Counted here are about 110,000 clones, around 85% occurring once; the ten biggest clones make up 2% to 3%. V gave up 3 bases and J gave up 1 base; unmatched junction bases: 24. The CDR3 covers 22 residues. The V gene is TRBV23-1, the J gene TRBJ2-7; 10 bases agree with TRBD1. TRBV23-1 is identified as an open reading frame with a role that is uncertain. The sample was PBMCs, taken around atezolizumab (anti-PD-L1) treatment. The receptor's source is a man aged 45 to 65 with urothelial cancer. CDR3 protein: CASSHQNLRGTGEGSPSYEQYF. DNA of the CDR3: TGCGCCAGCAGTCATCAAAACCTGAGGGGGACAGGGGAAGGCTCTCCTTCCTACGAGCAGTACTTC.